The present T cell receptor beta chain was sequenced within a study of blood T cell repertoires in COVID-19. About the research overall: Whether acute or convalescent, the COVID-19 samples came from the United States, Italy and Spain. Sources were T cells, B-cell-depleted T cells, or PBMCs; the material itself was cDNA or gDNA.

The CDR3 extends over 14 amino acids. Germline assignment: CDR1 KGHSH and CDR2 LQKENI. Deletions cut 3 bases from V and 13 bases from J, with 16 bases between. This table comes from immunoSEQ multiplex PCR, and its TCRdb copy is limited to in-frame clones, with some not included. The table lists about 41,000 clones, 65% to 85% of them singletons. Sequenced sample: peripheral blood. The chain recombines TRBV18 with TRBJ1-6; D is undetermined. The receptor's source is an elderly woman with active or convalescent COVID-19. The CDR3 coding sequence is TGTGCCAGCTCACCGGAGGCATCCTTCCGGCCCCTCCACTTT. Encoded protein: CASSPEASFRPLHF. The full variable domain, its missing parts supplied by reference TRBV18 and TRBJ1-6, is NAGVMQNPRHLVRRRGQEARLRCSPMKGHSHVYWYRQLPEEGLKFMVYLQKENIIDESGMPKERFSAEFPKEGPSILRIQQVVRGDSAAYFCASSPEASFRPLHFGNGTRLTVT.